Presented here are 10 T cell receptor beta chains from one specimen sequenced in a study of blood T cell repertoires in COVID-19. Assay used: immunoSEQ multiplex PCR; TCRdb lists only in-frame clones, some missing. The data show 80,000 or so clones, more than 80% seen once. The specimen was peripheral blood. The receptors derive from a woman aged 60-75 years with acute or convalescent COVID-19.

V and J are TRBV12-5 and TRBJ1-1; D not resolved. This CDR3 contains 13 residues. In germline, CDR1 is LGHNT, CDR2 FRNRAP. The ends were cut back, 5 bases at V and 5 bases at J, with 12 bases in the middle. The CDR3 region is CASGRTRGTEAFF. The CDR3 DNA reads as TGTGCTAGTGGTCGGACTCGAGGGACTGAAGCTTTCTTT.

This rearrangement joins TRBV6-6 to TRBJ2-7, with TRBD2 as a possible D gene (6 bases). Germline V gene sequence: CDR1 MNHNY, CDR2 SVGAGI (reference sequence). The CDR3 spans 14 residues. V was shortened by 0 bases and J by 3 bases, with 9 bases between the two germline ends. In nucleotides, the CDR3 is TGTGCCAGCAGTTACTCGGGACTGAACTACGAGCAGTACTTC. Protein sequence: CASSYSGLNYEQYF.

This chain uses TRBV5-1 with TRBJ1-1; D not certain. This CDR3 is 14 amino acids long. With 1 base removed from V and 0 bases from J, the gap between germline ends came to 7 bases. CDR1 is SGHRS, CDR2 YFSETQ, per germline. The CDR3 loop reads CASSLLAMNTEAFF. CDR3 bases: TGCGCCAGCAGCTTGTTAGCCATGAACACTGAAGCTTTCTTT.

CDR3 coding DNA: TGTGCCAGTAGTGTAATTGGGACAGGACTCAATCAGCCCCAGCATTTT. Its protein product is CASSVIGTGLNQPQHF. The rearrangement uses TRBV19 and TRBJ1-5; 8 nucleotides agree with TRBD1. The CDR3 runs to 16 residues. The germline V gene has CDR1 LNHDA and CDR2 SQIVND (reference sequence). With 5 bases clipped from V and 3 bases from J, the junction kept 9 bases outside the gene matches. The full variable domain, with the rest looked up from reference TRBV19 and TRBJ1-5, is DGGITQSPKYLFRKEGQNVTLSCEQNLNHDAMYWYRQDPGQGLRLIYYSQIVNDFQKGDIAEGYSVSREKKESFPLTVTSAQKNPTAFYLCASSVIGTGLNQPQHFGDGTRLSIL.

This clone was observed a few times. The chain has TRBV10-3 and TRBJ1-6; D perhaps matches TRBD1 (6 bases). There are 14 residues in the CDR3. The germline gives CDR1 ENHRY, CDR2 SYGVKD. Trimming pared 10 bases from V and 5 bases from J, leaving 15 bases between. The CDR3 is CATKTGPNNSPLHF. The CDR3 coding sequence is TGTGCCACTAAGACAGGACCTAATAATTCACCCCTCCACTTT.

V usage is TRBV5-4 and J usage is TRBJ2-1; perhaps TRBD1 as D (5 bases). Germline-derived CDR1 and CDR2 are SGHNT and YYREEE (reference sequence). V shed 2 bases and J shed 5 bases, with 8 bases lying between them. The CDR3 is 13 residues long. DNA for the CDR3: TGTGCCAGCAGCTTCGCACAGGACAATGAGCAGTTCTTC. The encoded protein is CASSFAQDNEQFF.

The chain couples TRBV9 to TRBJ2-2; no clear D. The germline CDR1 and CDR2 sequences are SGDLS and YYNGEE. This CDR3 has 14 amino acids. Trimming shortened V by 0 bases and J by 5 bases, and 8 bases separated the two germline ends. The CDR3 region is CASSVDLETGELFF. The CDR3 region has the DNA TGTGCCAGCAGCGTAGATTTGGAGACCGGGGAGCTGTTTTTT.

The chain carries TRBV6-2 or TRBV6-3 and TRBJ2-2, with 10 bases fitting TRBD1. This CDR3 is 17 amino acids long. The trim removed 5 bases at V and 5 bases at J, leaving 11 bases unmatched. Germline V gives CDR1 MNHEY, CDR2 SVGEGT. The CDR3 spells CASSPLRRQGATGELFF. The CDR3 DNA reads TGTGCCAGCAGTCCCTTGCGTCGACAGGGGGCAACCGGGGAGCTGTTTTTT.

This rearrangement joins TRBV10-1 to TRBJ1-2, with D perhaps matching TRBD1 (5 bases). Germline V gives CDR1 WNHNN, CDR2 SYGVQD (reference sequence). This CDR3 has 13 residues. The V gene lost 5 bases and the J gene lost 5 bases, with 12 bases spanning the gap. Written as DNA, the CDR3 is TGCGCCAGCAGTCCAGGGTTCATTTATGGCTACACCTTC. Amino acids: CASSPGFIYGYTF.

This chain joins TRBV20-1 and TRBJ1-2; no reliable D call. Germline CDR1 and CDR2: DFQATT and SNEGSKA (reference sequence). V was shortened by 3 bases and J by 3 bases, with 5 bases between the two germline ends. The CDR3 loop spans 11 amino acids. Written as DNA, the CDR3 is TGCAGTGCTAGGTCAGACTATGGCTACACCTTC. Translation gives CSARSDYGYTF.